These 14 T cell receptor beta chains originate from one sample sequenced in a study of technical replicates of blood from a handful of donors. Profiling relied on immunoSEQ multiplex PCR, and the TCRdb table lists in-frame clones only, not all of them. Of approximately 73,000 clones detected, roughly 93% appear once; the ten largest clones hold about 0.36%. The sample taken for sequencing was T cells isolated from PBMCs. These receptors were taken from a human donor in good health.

CDR3 residues: CASSFAGSYEQYF. CDR3 bases: TGTGCCAGCAGTTTTGCGGGGTCCTACGAGCAGTACTTC. The genes are TRBV28 and TRBJ2-7, with D possibly matching TRBD2 (6 bases). Per germline, CDR1 MDHEN and CDR2 SYDVKM. The CDR3 covers 13 residues. V was shortened by 3 bases and J by 1 base, with 7 bases between the two germline ends.

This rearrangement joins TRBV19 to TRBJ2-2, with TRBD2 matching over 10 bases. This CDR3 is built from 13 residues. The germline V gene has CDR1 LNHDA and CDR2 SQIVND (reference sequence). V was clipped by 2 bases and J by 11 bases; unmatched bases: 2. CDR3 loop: CASSIIAGGELFF. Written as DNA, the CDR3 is TGTGCCAGTAGTATAATAGCGGGAGGAGAGCTGTTTTTT.

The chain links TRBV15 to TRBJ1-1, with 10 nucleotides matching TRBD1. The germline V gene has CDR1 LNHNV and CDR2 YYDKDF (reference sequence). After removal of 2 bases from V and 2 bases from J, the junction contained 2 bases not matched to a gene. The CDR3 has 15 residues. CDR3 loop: CATSRRDRGNTEAFF. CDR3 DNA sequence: TGTGCCACCAGCAGACGGGACAGGGGAAACACTGAAGCTTTCTTT.

The CDR3 sequence is CAISEPGTAVLGYTF. The CDR3 DNA reads as TGTGCCATCAGTGAACCCGGGACAGCGGTCCTTGGCTACACCTTC. V and J are TRBV10-3 and TRBJ1-2; 7 nucleotides match TRBD1. This CDR3 has 15 amino acids. The germline gives CDR1 ENHRY, CDR2 SYGVKD. V gave up 3 bases and J gave up 7 bases; unmatched junction bases: 11.

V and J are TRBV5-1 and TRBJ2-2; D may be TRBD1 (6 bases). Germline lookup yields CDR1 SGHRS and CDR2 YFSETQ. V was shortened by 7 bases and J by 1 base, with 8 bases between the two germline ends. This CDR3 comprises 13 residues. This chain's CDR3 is CASLDRNTGELFF. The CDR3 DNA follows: TGCGCCAGCCTGGACAGGAACACCGGGGAGCTGTTTTTT.

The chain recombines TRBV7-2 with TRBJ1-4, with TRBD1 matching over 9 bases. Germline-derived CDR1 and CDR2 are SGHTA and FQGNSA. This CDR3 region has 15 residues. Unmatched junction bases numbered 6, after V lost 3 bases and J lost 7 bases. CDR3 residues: CASSFTGGVSEKLFF. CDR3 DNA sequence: TGTGCCAGCAGCTTTACAGGGGGCGTGAGTGAAAAACTGTTTTTT.

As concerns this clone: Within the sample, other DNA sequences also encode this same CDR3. In DNA, the CDR3 is TGTGCCAGCAGTCTTGGGACCGGAGGGTACGAGCAGTACTTC. As protein: CASSLGTGGYEQYF. The chain recombines TRBV6-5 with TRBJ2-7; the D gene is possibly TRBD2 (6 bases). Germline CDR1 and CDR2: MNHEY and SVGAGI. The CDR3 contains 14 residues. The V end was cut by 5 bases, the J end by 4 bases, with 15 bases between.

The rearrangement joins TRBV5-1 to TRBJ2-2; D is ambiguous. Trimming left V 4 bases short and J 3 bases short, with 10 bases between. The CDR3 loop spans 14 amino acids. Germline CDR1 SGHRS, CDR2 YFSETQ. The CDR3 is CASSATPDTGELFF. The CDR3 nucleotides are TGCGCCAGCAGCGCCACCCCGGACACCGGGGAGCTGTTTTTT. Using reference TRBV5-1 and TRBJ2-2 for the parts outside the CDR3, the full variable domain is KAGVTQTPRYLIKTRGQQVTLSCSPISGHRSVSWYQQTPGQGLQFLFEYFSETQRNKGNFPGRFSGRQFSNSRSEMNVSTLELGDSALYLCASSATPDTGELFFGEGSRLTVL.

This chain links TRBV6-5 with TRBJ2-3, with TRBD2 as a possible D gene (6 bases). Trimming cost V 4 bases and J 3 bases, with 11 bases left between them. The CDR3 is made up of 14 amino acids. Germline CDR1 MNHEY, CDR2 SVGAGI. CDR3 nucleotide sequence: TGTGCCAGCAGTTCGCTAGCGTCAACAGATACGCAGTATTTT. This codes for CASSSLASTDTQYF.

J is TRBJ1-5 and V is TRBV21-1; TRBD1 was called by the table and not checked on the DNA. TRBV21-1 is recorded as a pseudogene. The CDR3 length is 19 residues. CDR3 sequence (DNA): TGTGCCAGCAGCAAAGGTTGGGACAGGGGCCCCAATAGCAATCAGCCCCAGCATTTT. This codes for CASSKGWDRGPNSNQPQHF.

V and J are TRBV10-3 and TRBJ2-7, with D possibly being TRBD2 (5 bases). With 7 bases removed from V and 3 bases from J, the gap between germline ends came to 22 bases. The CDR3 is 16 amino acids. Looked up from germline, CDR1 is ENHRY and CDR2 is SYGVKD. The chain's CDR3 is CAIIFADGLQGYEQYF. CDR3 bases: TGTGCCATCATTTTCGCGGACGGACTCCAAGGCTACGAGCAGTACTTC.

The CDR3 sequence: CASSSNRDKSTDTQYF. Here the CDR3 DNA reads TGTGCCAGCAGCTCAAACCGGGACAAAAGCACAGATACGCAGTATTTT. The chain employs TRBV27 and TRBJ2-3, with TRBD1 as a possible D gene (6 bases). The CDR3 runs to 16 residues. The ends were cut back, 6 bases at V and 0 bases at J, with 16 bases in the middle. Per the germline V gene, CDR1 is MNHEY and CDR2 is SMNVEV (reference sequence).

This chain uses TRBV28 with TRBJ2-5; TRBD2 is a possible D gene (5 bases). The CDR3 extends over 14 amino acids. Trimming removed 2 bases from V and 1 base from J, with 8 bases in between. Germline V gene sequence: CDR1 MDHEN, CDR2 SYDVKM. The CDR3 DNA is TGTGCCAGCAGTTTAGCGGGTTTCCAAGAGACCCAGTACTTC. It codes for CASSLAGFQETQYF.

The CDR3 coding sequence is TGTGCCAGCAGCTTTTACGGGACAGGGGGTAACGAGCAGTACTTC. This sequence encodes CASSFYGTGGNEQYF. The chain joins TRBV11-3 to TRBJ2-7; TRBD1 agrees at 11 bases. V gave up 3 bases and J gave up 5 bases; unmatched junction bases: 6. Germline CDR1 and CDR2: SGHNT and YENEEA. This CDR3 is built from 15 residues.